The 21 T cell receptor beta chains below all came from one sample that was sequenced in a study of blood T cell repertoires in COVID-19. Profiling relied on immunoSEQ multiplex PCR, and the TCRdb table lists in-frame clones only, not all of them. The sample includes 150,000 to 200,000 clones, 80% to 90% of them seen just once. Sample: peripheral blood. The receptors were gathered from a woman between 65 and 79 years old with COVID-19, enrolled during active disease.

Written as DNA, the CDR3 is TGTGCCAGCAGCTTAGAGCCGGTCTCCTACGAGCAGTACTTC. Translating gives CASSLEPVSYEQYF. The genes are TRBV11-2 and TRBJ2-7, with D hard to call. V was cut by 0 bases and J by 0 bases, with 6 bases left in between. Germline CDR1 is SGHAT and CDR2 is FQNNGV. The CDR3 sequence is 14 residues long.

The chain joins TRBV10-3 to TRBJ1-2; no clear D gene. Trimming cost V 0 bases and J 0 bases, with 5 bases left between them. In germline, CDR1 is ENHRY, CDR2 SYGVKD. This CDR3 comprises 14 residues. This CDR3 reads CAISESGSNYGYTF. The CDR3 bases are TGTGCCATCAGTGAGTCCGGGTCTAACTATGGCTACACCTTC.

The V call is TRBV19, the J call TRBJ1-6; no definite D call. V gave up 5 bases and J gave up 7 bases, with 12 bases separating them. Germline-derived CDR1 and CDR2 are LNHDA and SQIVND (reference sequence). CDR3 length: 14 residues. CDR3 bases: TGTGCCAGTAGTGAGGGAGTGGGGAATTCACCCCTCCACTTT. Translating it yields CASSEGVGNSPLHF.

The chain employs TRBV5-1 and TRBJ2-1; weak D call: TRBD2 (5 bases). Germline V CDR1 and CDR2: SGHRS, YFSETQ. The CDR3 is 15 amino acids. Trimming pared 0 bases from V and 0 bases from J, leaving 7 bases between. CDR3 sequence: CASSLDGDSYNEQFF. In DNA, the CDR3 is TGCGCCAGCAGCTTGGACGGGGACTCCTACAATGAGCAGTTCTTC.

This chain connects TRBV7-2 to TRBJ1-3; D not resolved. V was pared by 5 bases and J by 0 bases, with 8 bases between. The CDR3 totals 14 residues. CDR1 is SGHTA, CDR2 FQGNSA, per germline. CDR3: CASSPTSSGNTIYF. The CDR3 region has the DNA TGTGCCAGCAGCCCCACAAGCTCTGGAAACACCATATATTTT.

The CDR3 nucleotides are TGCGCCAGCAGCCTGTCGGTAGCCGGGGAGCTGTTTTTT. This sequence encodes CASSLSVAGELFF. The chain is built from TRBV5-1 and TRBJ2-2; no definite D call. The CDR3 contains 13 residues. Trimming took off 4 bases at V and 6 bases at J, with 10 bases between the two ends. Looked up from germline, CDR1 is SGHRS and CDR2 is YFSETQ.

The V and J genes are TRBV27 and TRBJ1-2, with a possible D match to TRBD1 (6 bases). The CDR3 covers 15 residues. The ends were cut back, 0 bases at V and 7 bases at J, with 15 bases in the middle. Germline CDR1 and CDR2: MNHEY and SMNVEV (reference sequence). CDR3 region: CASSLSKDSVLGYTF. The DNA of the CDR3 is TGTGCCAGCAGTTTATCGAAGGACAGCGTTCTTGGCTACACCTTC.

This chain uses TRBV2 with TRBJ1-5; 8 bases map to TRBD1. Germline CDR1 reads SNHLY; CDR2 reads FYNNEI. The CDR3 is made up of 15 amino acids. V lost 5 bases and J lost 5; bases outside the gene matches: 8. The CDR3 spells CASSRQGRSDQPQHF. The CDR3 nucleotides read TGTGCCAGCAGTAGACAGGGGCGCTCGGATCAGCCCCAGCATTTT.

The chain joins TRBV18 to TRBJ1-1, with a weak D call TRBD1 (5 bases). Germline lookup yields CDR1 KGHSH and CDR2 LQKENI. This CDR3 is built from 13 residues. V gave up 8 bases and J gave up 11 bases, with 21 bases separating them. The CDR3 spells CASTSQTREGAFF. The CDR3 DNA is TGTGCCAGCACTAGCCAAACCAGGGAAGGGGCTTTCTTT.

The genes are TRBV11-2 and TRBJ2-1; TRBD1 might be the D (6 bases). Germline CDR1 and CDR2: SGHAT and FQNNGV. V gave up 3 bases and J gave up 2 bases, with 8 bases separating them. CDR3 length: 14 amino acids. In DNA form, the CDR3 reads TGTGCCAGCAGCTTGGGGACAACCTACAATGAGCAGTTCTTC. Translating it yields CASSLGTTYNEQFF.

The gene calls are TRBV2 and TRBJ2-3; 13 bases agree with TRBD2. The V segment lost 5 bases and the J segment 7 bases; nucleotides outside the gene matches: 6. Germline V CDR1 and CDR2: SNHLY, FYNNEI. CDR3 length equals 15 residues. CDR3 sequence reads: CASSPTSGGPNTQYF. For the CDR3, the DNA is TGTGCCAGCAGTCCGACTAGCGGGGGGCCAAATACGCAGTATTTT. The variable domain in full, completed from reference TRBV2 and TRBJ2-3, reads EPEVTQTPSHQVTQMGQEVILRCVPISNHLYFYWYRQILGQKVEFLVSFYNNEISEKSEIFDDQFSVERPDGSNFTLKIRSTKLEDSAMYFCASSPTSGGPNTQYFGPGTRLTVL.

The rearrangement uses TRBV2 and TRBJ1-5; D is perhaps TRBD1 (5 bases). The ends were cut back, 4 bases at V and 5 bases at J, with 18 bases in the middle. Germline CDR1 is SNHLY and CDR2 is FYNNEI. This CDR3 contains 16 residues. The CDR3 spells CASSATTDNPYQPQHF. Here the CDR3 DNA reads TGTGCCAGCAGTGCTACGACGGACAATCCCTATCAGCCCCAGCATTTT. Full variable domain (missing parts from reference TRBV2 and TRBJ1-5): EPEVTQTPSHQVTQMGQEVILRCVPISNHLYFYWYRQILGQKVEFLVSFYNNEISEKSEIFDDQFSVERPDGSNFTLKIRSTKLEDSAMYFCASSATTDNPYQPQHFGDGTRLSIL.

The chain joins TRBV25-1 to TRBJ2-3; 7 bases are a match to TRBD2. Germline loops: CDR1 MGHDK, CDR2 SYGVNS. This CDR3 is built from 14 residues. Trimming removed 6 bases from V and 2 bases from J; junction bases left unmatched: 5. CDR3 in amino acids: CASRAGFLTDTQYF. The CDR3, as DNA: TGTGCCAGCAGAGCGGGGTTCCTCACAGATACGCAGTATTTT.

This clone was seen more than once but under ten times. The chain uses TRBV4-2 and TRBJ1-1; TRBD1 might be the D (5 bases). CDR1 and CDR2 from the germline V gene are LGHNA and YNFKEQ. The germline V and J ends were trimmed by 1 base and 1 base, with 7 bases remaining between them. The CDR3 totals 14 residues. The CDR3 sequence: CASSQVGGNTEAFF. CDR3 sequence (DNA): TGTGCCAGCAGCCAAGTGGGGGGGAACACTGAAGCTTTCTTT.

The chain employs TRBV18 and TRBJ1-6; possible D gene TRBD1, 6 bases. CDR1 is KGHSH, CDR2 LQKENI, per germline. The germline V and J ends were trimmed by 6 bases and 1 base, with 10 bases remaining between them. The CDR3 covers 15 residues. The CDR3, as DNA: TGTGCCAGCTCGGGGGCCAGGTCCTATAATTCACCCCTCCACTTT. As protein: CASSGARSYNSPLHF.

V is TRBV5-1 and J is TRBJ1-4; TRBD1 might be the D (6 bases). Deletions cut 5 bases from V and 8 bases from J, with 19 bases between. This CDR3 has 15 amino acids. The V gene's germline CDR1 is SGHRS and CDR2 YFSETQ. DNA of the CDR3: TGCGCCAGCAGTCCGGATGGGGGCTGGGGGGAAAAACTGTTTTTT. Translation: CASSPDGGWGEKLFF.

The chain couples TRBV5-4 to TRBJ1-1; D may be TRBD1 (6 bases). CDR1 and CDR2 from the germline V gene are SGHNT and YYREEE (reference sequence). This CDR3 is 14 amino acids long. Trimming cost V 5 bases and J 1 base, with 12 bases left between them. The chain's CDR3 is CASSLRTANTEAFF. CDR3 nucleotides: TGTGCCAGCAGTCTAAGGACAGCGAACACTGAAGCTTTCTTT.

This rearrangement joins TRBV14 to TRBJ2-7; D might be TRBD1 (8 bases). Germline V lookup: CDR1 SGHDN, CDR2 FVKESK. CDR3 length: 14 residues. Between the trimmed V and J ends, which lost 4 bases and 4 bases, there was a span of 14 bases. CDR3 nucleotide sequence: TGTGCCAGCAGCCGAGCGGGACAGGTATACGAGCAGTACTTC. It encodes CASSRAGQVYEQYF.

The J gene is TRBJ1-6, the V gene TRBV3-1 (or the pseudogene TRBV3-2); perhaps TRBD1 as D (6 bases). V lost 2 bases and J lost 10, with 15 bases in between. The CDR3 sequence is 15 residues long. Germline V gene data show CDR1 as LGHDT and CDR2 as YNNKEL (reference sequence). The CDR3 sequence is CASSQTLQGSSPLHF. The CDR3 bases are TGTGCCAGCAGCCAAACCCTACAGGGCAGCTCACCCCTCCACTTT.

The J gene is TRBJ1-6, the V gene TRBV6-5, with 10 bases lining up with TRBD1. Germline V gene data show CDR1 as MNHEY and CDR2 as SVGAGI. V lost 5 bases to trimming and J lost 10 bases; unmatched junction nucleotides: 8. This CDR3 is built from 15 residues. The CDR3, as DNA: TGTGCCAGCAGTCTAGAACGGGACAGGGGCTCACCCCTCCACTTT. Protein product: CASSLERDRGSPLHF.

The chain employs TRBV6-5 and TRBJ1-3; TRBD1 matches at 7 bases. Unmatched junction bases numbered 5, after V lost 8 bases and J lost 4 bases. The CDR3 length is 13 residues. Per germline, CDR1 MNHEY and CDR2 SVGAGI. CDR3 nucleotide sequence: TGTGCCAGCGAGACAGGGTCCGGAAACACCATATATTTT. Protein product: CASETGSGNTIYF.